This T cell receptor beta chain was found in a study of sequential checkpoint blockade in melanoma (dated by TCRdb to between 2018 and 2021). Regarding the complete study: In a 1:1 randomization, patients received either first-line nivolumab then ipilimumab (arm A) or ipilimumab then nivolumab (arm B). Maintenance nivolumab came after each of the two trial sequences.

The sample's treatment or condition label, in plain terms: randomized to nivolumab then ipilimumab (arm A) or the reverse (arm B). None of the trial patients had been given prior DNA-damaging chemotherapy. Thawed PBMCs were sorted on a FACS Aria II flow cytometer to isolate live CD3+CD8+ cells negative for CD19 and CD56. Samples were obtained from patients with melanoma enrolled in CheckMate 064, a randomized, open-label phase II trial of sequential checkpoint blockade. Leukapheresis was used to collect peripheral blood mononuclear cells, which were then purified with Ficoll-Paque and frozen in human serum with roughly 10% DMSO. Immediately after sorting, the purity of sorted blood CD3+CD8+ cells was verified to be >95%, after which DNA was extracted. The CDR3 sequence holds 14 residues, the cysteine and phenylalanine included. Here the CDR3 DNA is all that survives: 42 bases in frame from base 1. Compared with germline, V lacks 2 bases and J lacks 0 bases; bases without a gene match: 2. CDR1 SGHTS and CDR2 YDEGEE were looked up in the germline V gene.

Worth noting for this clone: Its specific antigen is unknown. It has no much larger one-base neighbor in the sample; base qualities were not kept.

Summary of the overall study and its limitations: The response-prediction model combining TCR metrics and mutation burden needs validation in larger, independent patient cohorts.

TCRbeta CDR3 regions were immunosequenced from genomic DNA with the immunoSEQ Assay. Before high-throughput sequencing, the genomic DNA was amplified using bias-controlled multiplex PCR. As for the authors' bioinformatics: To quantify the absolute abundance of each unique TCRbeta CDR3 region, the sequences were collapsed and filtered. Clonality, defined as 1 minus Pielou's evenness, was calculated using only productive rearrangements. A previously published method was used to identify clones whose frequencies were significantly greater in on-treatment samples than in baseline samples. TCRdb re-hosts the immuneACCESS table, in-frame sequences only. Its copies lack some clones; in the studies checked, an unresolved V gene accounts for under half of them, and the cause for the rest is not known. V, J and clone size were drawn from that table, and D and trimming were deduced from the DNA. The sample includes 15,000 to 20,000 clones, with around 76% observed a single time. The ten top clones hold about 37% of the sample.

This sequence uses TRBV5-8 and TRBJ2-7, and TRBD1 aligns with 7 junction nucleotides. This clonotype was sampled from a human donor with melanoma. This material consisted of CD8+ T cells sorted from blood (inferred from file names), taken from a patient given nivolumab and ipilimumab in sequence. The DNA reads TGTGCCAGCAGCTTACAGGGGCACTCCTACGAGCAGTACTTC. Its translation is CASSLQGHSYEQYF.